This TCR beta chain derives from a study of blood T cell repertoires in COVID-19. The CDR3 sequence is 14 residues long. V was shortened by 0 bases and J by 4 bases, with 10 bases between the two germline ends. From germline, CDR1 is SGHNT and CDR2 YYREEE (reference sequence). In the original processing: Amplification of reference gene primers was used by the study to estimate nucleated cell counts. TCRdb keeps only in-frame clones here, not all; method: immunoSEQ multiplex PCR. The V and J calls and clone size were taken over from that table, and D and trimming were inferred from the DNA. The sample carries 400,000 to 550,000 clones, about 89% recorded once.

The V and J genes are TRBV5-4 and TRBJ1-1; D perhaps matches TRBD1 (5 bases). The receptor was derived from a woman under 40 with acute or convalescent COVID-19. Sequencing input: peripheral blood. CDR3 DNA: TGTGCCAGCAGCTTGGACGGCAGGGCCACTGAAGCTTTCTTT. This encodes CASSLDGRATEAFF.